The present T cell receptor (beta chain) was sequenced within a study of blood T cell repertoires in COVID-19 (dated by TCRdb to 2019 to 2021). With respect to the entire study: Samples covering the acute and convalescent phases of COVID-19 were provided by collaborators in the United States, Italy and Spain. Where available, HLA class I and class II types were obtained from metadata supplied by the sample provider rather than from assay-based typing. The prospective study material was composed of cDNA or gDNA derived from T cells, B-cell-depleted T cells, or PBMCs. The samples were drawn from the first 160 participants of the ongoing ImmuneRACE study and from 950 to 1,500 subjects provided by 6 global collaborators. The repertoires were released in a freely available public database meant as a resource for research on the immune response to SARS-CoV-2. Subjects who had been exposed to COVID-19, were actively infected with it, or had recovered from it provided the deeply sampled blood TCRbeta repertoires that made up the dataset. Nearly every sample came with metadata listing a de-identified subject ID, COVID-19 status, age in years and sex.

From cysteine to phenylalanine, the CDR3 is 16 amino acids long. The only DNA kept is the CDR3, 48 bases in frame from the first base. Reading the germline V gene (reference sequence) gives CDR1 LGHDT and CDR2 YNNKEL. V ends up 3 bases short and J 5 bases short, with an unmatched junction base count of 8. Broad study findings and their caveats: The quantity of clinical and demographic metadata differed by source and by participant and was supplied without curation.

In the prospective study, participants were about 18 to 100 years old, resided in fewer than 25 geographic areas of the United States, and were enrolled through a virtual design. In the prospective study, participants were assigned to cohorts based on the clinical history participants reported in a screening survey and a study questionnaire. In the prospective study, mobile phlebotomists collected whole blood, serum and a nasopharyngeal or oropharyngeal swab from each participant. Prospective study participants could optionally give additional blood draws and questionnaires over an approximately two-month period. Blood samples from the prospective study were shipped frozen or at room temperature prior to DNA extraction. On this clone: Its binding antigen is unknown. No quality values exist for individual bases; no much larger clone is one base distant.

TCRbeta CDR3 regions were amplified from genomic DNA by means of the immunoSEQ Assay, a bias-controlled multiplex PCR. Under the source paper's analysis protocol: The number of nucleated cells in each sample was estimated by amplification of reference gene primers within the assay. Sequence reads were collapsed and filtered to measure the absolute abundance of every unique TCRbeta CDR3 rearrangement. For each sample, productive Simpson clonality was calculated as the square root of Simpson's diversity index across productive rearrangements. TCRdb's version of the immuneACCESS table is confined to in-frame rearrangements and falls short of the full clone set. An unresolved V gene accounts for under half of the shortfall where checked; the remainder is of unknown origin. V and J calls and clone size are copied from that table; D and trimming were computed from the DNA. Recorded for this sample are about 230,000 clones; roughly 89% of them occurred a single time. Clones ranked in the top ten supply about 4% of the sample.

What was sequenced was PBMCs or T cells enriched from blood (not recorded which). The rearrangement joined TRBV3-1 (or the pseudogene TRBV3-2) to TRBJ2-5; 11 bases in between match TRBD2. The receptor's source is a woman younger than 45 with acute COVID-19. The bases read TGTGCCAGCAGCCACGATCGACTAGCGGGGTTGGAGACCCAGTACTTC. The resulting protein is CASSHDRLAGLETQYF.